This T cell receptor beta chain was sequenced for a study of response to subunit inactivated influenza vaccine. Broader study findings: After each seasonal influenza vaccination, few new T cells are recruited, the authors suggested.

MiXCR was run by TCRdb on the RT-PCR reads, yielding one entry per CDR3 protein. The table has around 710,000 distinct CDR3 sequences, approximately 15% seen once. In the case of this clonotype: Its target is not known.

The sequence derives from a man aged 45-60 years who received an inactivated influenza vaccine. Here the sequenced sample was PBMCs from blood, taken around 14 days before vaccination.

The CDR3 DNA sequence: TGCAGTGCTAGATTGGGGGCGGGCTCCTACGAGCAGTACTTC. This codes for CSARLGAGSYEQYF. The V and J genes are TRBV20-1 and TRBJ2-7; D is possibly TRBD1 (6 bases). The V end was cut by 2 bases, the J end by 0 bases, with 11 bases between. This CDR3 comprises 14 residues. The V gene's germline CDR1 is DFQATT and CDR2 SNEGSKA (reference sequence).